The following is a TCR beta chain sequence with its context. Germline trimming cut 0 bases from V and 4 bases from J; bases unmatched to any gene: 9. Looked up from germline, CDR1 is MNHNS and CDR2 is SASEGT. The CDR3 runs 16 residues. This entry is derived from a study of Graves' ophthalmopathy and Graves' hyperthyroidism. Each diagnosis was determined on the basis of clinical symptoms, serum thyroxine, TRAb, thyroid ultrasound and orbital computed tomography. RNA transcripts were the template, and TCR beta CDR3 regions were amplified from them. An initial RT-PCR round employing HTBI primers preceded a second-round multiplex PCR. MiXCR, run by TCRdb on the multiplex PCR reads, gives a single entry per CDR3 protein. The table records some 350,000 distinct CDR3 sequences, about a sixth of them present only once.

Sequenced: peripheral blood. This receptor was taken from an adult woman with stable Graves' hyperthyroidism. This sequence joins TRBV6-1 and TRBJ2-7; 7 bases are a match to TRBD2. The CDR3: CASSEASGGGAYEQYF. The CDR3 DNA reads TGTGCCAGCAGTGAAGCGTCAGGCGGGGGTGCTTACGAGCAGTACTTC.